These 23 T cell receptor beta chains came from one sample sequenced in a study of CD8 T cells in ankylosing spondylitis. TCRdb recomputed calls from the 5' RACE reads with MiXCR, one row per CDR3 protein. The data show around 210,000 distinct CDR3 sequences, roughly 8.2% seen once. The sequencing input was blood, either unsorted or a sorted T cell fraction (not recorded which). The receptors originated from a female donor with ankylosing spondylitis or in good health (not recorded which).

This clonotype was recorded at least ten times. The chain has TRBV6-2 or TRBV6-3 and TRBJ2-7; D gene ambiguous. This CDR3 contains 15 residues. CDR1 is MNHEY, CDR2 SVGEGT, per germline. The germline V and J ends were trimmed by 6 bases and 0 bases, with 15 bases remaining between them. CDR3 in DNA: TGTGCCAGCAGAGCCGTGCCGGATTCCTCCTACGAGCAGTACTTC. Its translation: CASRAVPDSSYEQYF.

The V gene is TRBV7-9, the J gene TRBJ2-2; D not resolved. The CDR3 is 15 residues long. Germline CDR1 is SEHNR and CDR2 is FQNEAQ (reference sequence). V dropped 5 bases and J dropped 3 bases, with 13 bases sitting between them. The CDR3 DNA reads as TGTGCCAGCAGCCAACCCAACCTGGACACCGGGGAGCTGTTTTTT. Translating it yields CASSQPNLDTGELFF.

This clonotype has a count of ten or more. The chain links TRBV29-1 to TRBJ2-5, with a possible D match to TRBD1 (6 bases). Between the trimmed V and J ends, which lost 6 bases and 2 bases, there was a span of 25 bases. The V gene's germline CDR1 is SQVTM and CDR2 ANQGSEA. CDR3 length equals 17 residues. CDR3 sequence: CSVLPPTGSNQQETQYF. The CDR3 coding sequence is TGCAGCGTCCTACCACCCACAGGGAGTAATCAGCAAGAGACCCAGTACTTC.

This clonotype was recorded many times. This chain joins TRBV18 and TRBJ2-2; D remains ambiguous. The V gene lost 4 bases and the J gene lost 1 base, with 13 bases spanning the gap. There are 16 residues in the CDR3. Germline CDR1 and CDR2: KGHSH and LQKENI. In DNA, the CDR3 is TGTGCCAGCTCACTCCGCCGCCTAGAGAACACCGGGGAGCTGTTTTTT. Translating it yields CASSLRRLENTGELFF.

This clonotype has only a few counts. The chain carries TRBV7-9 and TRBJ2-3, with D maybe TRBD1 (6 bases). CDR3 size: 12 residues. From germline, CDR1 is SEHNR and CDR2 FQNEAQ (reference sequence). V lost 4 bases to trimming and J lost 4 bases, with 6 bases between them. The CDR3 DNA is TGTGCCAGCAGCTCAGGGGCAGATACGCAGTATTTT. Its protein product is CASSSGADTQYF.

This clonotype was picked up many times. The chain employs TRBV12-3 or TRBV12-4 and TRBJ2-3, with unresolved D. The CDR3 sequence is 11 residues long. The V end lost 5 bases, the J end lost 5 bases, and 5 bases lay between the germline ends. Written as DNA, the CDR3 is TGTGCCAGCAGTGACGGAGATACGCAGTATTTT. Translation gives CASSDGDTQYF.

This clonotype was recorded many times. The CDR3 loop is CASTPHRATTLLNEQFF. The CDR3 DNA follows: TGTGCCAGCACCCCCCACAGGGCCACAACTTTATTAAATGAGCAGTTCTTC. The chain couples TRBV12-3 or TRBV12-4 to TRBJ2-1; D possibly corresponds to TRBD1 (6 bases). The CDR3 loop spans 17 amino acids. Trimming removed 7 bases from V and 7 bases from J, with 26 bases in between.

This clonotype was seen at least ten times. CDR3 coding DNA: TGTGCCAGCAGCCAAGTCGGGGCCCAGGACGAGCAGTACTTC. It specifies CASSQVGAQDEQYF. V is TRBV4-2 and J is TRBJ2-7; either TRBD1 or TRBD2 may fit D (5 bases each). This CDR3 is built from 14 residues. The V end lost 1 base, the J end lost 5 bases, and 12 bases lay between the germline ends. The germline gives CDR1 LGHNA, CDR2 YNFKEQ.

This clonotype was seen only a few times. This chain connects TRBV28 to TRBJ2-1; D is unresolved. From germline, CDR1 is MDHEN and CDR2 SYDVKM. This CDR3 region has 13 residues. V lost 6 bases, J lost 4 bases, and 10 bases lay in between. The CDR3: CASSHDSYNEQFF. In nucleotides, the CDR3 is TGTGCCAGCAGCCACGACTCGTACAATGAGCAGTTCTTC.

The table lists this clonotype with a count of one. This may be a read error, as it is one base from a much larger clone. The chain combines TRBV24-1 with TRBJ2-1; 15 nucleotides align to TRBD2. Looked up from germline, CDR1 is KGHDR and CDR2 is SFDVKD. This CDR3 has 16 amino acids. CDR3 in amino acids: CASSDPGLAGGNEQFF. CDR3 coding DNA: TGTGCCTCCAGTGATCCCGGACTAGCGGGAGGGAATGAGCAGTTCTTC.

As concerns this clonotype: This may come from a read error, since a much larger clone is one base off. V and J are TRBV30 and TRBJ1-2, with D tentatively TRBD1 (5 bases). CDR1 and CDR2 from the germline V gene are GTSNPN and SVGIG (reference sequence). This CDR3 is built from 13 residues. V was pared by 5 bases and J by 4 bases, with 14 bases between. CDR3 nucleotide sequence: TGTGCCTGGGCCAGGGATGACGGCTATGGCTACACCTTC. Residues: CAWARDDGYGYTF.

This clonotype was found many times. The CDR3 DNA reads TGCAGCGTTGAAGATCTTCGGACGGCGTATGGCTACACCTTC. Protein product: CSVEDLRTAYGYTF. V gene TRBV29-1 combines with J gene TRBJ1-2, with unresolved D. This CDR3 is 14 amino acids long. The germline gives CDR1 SQVTM, CDR2 ANQGSEA. The V end was cut by 0 bases, the J end by 5 bases, with 13 bases between. Using reference TRBV29-1 and TRBJ1-2 for the parts outside the CDR3, the full variable domain is SAVISQKPSRDICQRGTSLTIQCQVDSQVTMMFWYRQQPGQSLTLIATANQGSEATYESGFVIDKFPISRPNLTFSTLTVSNMSPEDSSIYLCSVEDLRTAYGYTFGSGTRLTVV.

The chain combines TRBV11-2 with TRBJ2-5, with 10 bases matching TRBD1. Per the germline V gene, CDR1 is SGHAT and CDR2 is FQNNGV. Trimming at V came to 3 bases and at J to 0 bases, leaving 4 bases not matched to a gene. The CDR3 spans 16 residues. The CDR3 region is CASSLGTGEYQETQYF. In DNA form, the CDR3 reads TGTGCCAGCAGCTTGGGGACAGGGGAGTACCAAGAGACCCAGTACTTC.

This clonotype was seen at least ten times. The V call is TRBV28, the J call TRBJ2-7; TRBD2 aligns across 15 bases. The CDR3 length is 18 residues. The germline V gene has CDR1 MDHEN and CDR2 SYDVKM. V lost 5 bases to trimming and J lost 3 bases; unmatched junction nucleotides: 11. The CDR3 is CASSPGLAGGPDYYEQYF. The DNA of the CDR3 is TGTGCCAGCAGTCCCGGACTAGCGGGAGGGCCAGATTACTACGAGCAGTACTTC.

The sample holds many counts of this clonotype. J is TRBJ2-1 and V is TRBV11-1, with D perhaps matching TRBD1 (5 bases). In germline, CDR1 is SGHAT, CDR2 FQDESV (reference sequence). The CDR3 has 13 amino acids. Trimming shortened V by 3 bases and J by 6 bases, and 9 bases separated the two germline ends. CDR3 region: CASSLGLTNEQFF. The CDR3 DNA follows: TGTGCCAGCAGCTTGGGGCTCACCAATGAGCAGTTCTTC.

This clonotype was recorded at least ten times. The rearrangement links TRBV12-3 or TRBV12-4 to TRBJ1-1; perhaps TRBD1 as D (5 bases). The CDR3 extends over 12 amino acids. Trimming shortened V by 4 bases and J by 4 bases, and 7 bases separated the two germline ends. DNA for the CDR3: TGTGCCAGCAGTTCGGGGGTCACTGAAGCTTTCTTT. This sequence encodes CASSSGVTEAFF.

This clonotype has a count of ten or more. V usage is TRBV15 and J usage is TRBJ2-1; 7 positions agree with TRBD1. This CDR3 spans 15 amino acids. The junction had 8 bases not matched to a gene; V was cut back by 5 bases and J by 4 bases. Germline values: CDR1 LNHNV, CDR2 YYDKDF (reference sequence). CDR3 residues: CATSPDRADYNEQFF. The DNA of the CDR3 is TGTGCCACCAGCCCAGACAGGGCGGATTACAATGAGCAGTTCTTC.

For this clonotype: One end of the junction does not line up with germline, which may come from a read error. This chain joins TRBV13 and TRBJ2-2; 7 nucleotides line up with TRBD1. Germline V lookup: CDR1 PRHDT, CDR2 FYEKMQ (reference sequence). CDR3 length: 14 residues. CDR3 in DNA: TGTGCCGGCAGACAAACCGGGACAGTCGGGGAGCTGTTTTTT. This translates into CAGRQTGTVGELFF. Supplemented by reference TRBV13 and TRBJ2-2, the full variable domain reads AAGVIQSPRHLIKEKRETATLKCYPIPRHDTVYWYQQGPGQDPQFLISFYEKMQSDKGSIPDRFSAQQFSDYHSELNMSSLELGDSALYFCAGRQTGTVGELFFGEGSRLTVL.

The table lists this clonotype with a few counts. The chain links TRBV7-9 to TRBJ2-7; no clear D gene. The CDR3 sequence is 12 residues long. CDR1 is SEHNR, CDR2 FQNEAQ, per germline (reference sequence). Trimming took 6 bases from V and 3 from J, leaving 9 bases between them. CDR3 residues: CASSRVIYEQYF. CDR3 in DNA: TGTGCCAGCAGTAGGGTTATCTACGAGCAGTACTTC.

The chain carries TRBV6-1 and TRBJ2-7, with 10 bases that match TRBD1. Trimming removed 6 bases from V and 6 bases from J; junction bases left unmatched: 8. CDR3 length: 14 residues. CDR1 is MNHNS, CDR2 SASEGT, per germline. For the CDR3, the DNA is TGTGCCAGCAGATTCGACAGGGGGCGGCTCGAGCAGTACTTC. Translation: CASRFDRGRLEQYF.

This clonotype was found many times. The rearrangement uses TRBV20-1 and TRBJ2-3; 10 bases match TRBD2. V lost 6 bases to trimming and J lost 2 bases; unmatched junction nucleotides: 8. Germline V lookup: CDR1 DFQATT, CDR2 SNEGSKA (reference sequence). The CDR3 covers 15 residues. Here the CDR3 reads CSASGTSAYTDTQYF. Written as DNA, the CDR3 is TGCAGTGCCTCGGGGACTAGCGCCTACACAGATACGCAGTATTTT.

This clonotype has a handful of counts. This chain joins TRBV7-2 and TRBJ2-1; no firm D call. The CDR3 runs to 12 residues. The germline V and J ends were trimmed by 3 bases and 12 bases, with 12 bases remaining between them. Germline V gene lookup returns CDR1 SGHTA and CDR2 FQGNSA. In DNA, the CDR3 is TGTGCCAGCAGCTTTCACCCCTCCCGGCAGTTCTTC. Amino acid sequence: CASSFHPSRQFF.

This clonotype was seen just once. The chain employs TRBV25-1 and TRBJ2-7; D is undetermined. There are 12 residues in the CDR3. Looked up from germline, CDR1 is MGHDK and CDR2 is SYGVNS. Trimming cost V 6 bases and J 7 bases, with 13 bases left between them. CDR3 nucleotide sequence: TGTGCCAGCAGGTCCCTCCTGGGTGAGCAGTACTTC. This encodes CASRSLLGEQYF.